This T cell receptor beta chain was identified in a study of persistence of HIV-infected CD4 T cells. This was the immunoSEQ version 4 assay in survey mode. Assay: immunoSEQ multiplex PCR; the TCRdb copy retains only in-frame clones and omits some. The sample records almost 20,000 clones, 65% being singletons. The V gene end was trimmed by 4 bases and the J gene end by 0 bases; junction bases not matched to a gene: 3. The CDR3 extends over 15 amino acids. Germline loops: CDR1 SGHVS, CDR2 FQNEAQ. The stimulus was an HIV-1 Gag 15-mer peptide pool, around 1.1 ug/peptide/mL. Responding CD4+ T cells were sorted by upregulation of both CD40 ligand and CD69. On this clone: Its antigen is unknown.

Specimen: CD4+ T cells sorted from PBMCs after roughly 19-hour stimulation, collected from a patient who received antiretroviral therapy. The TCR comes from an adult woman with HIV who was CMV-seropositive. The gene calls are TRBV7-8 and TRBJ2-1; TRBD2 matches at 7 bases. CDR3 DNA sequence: TGTGCCAGCAGCTCGGGGGGTAGCTCCTACAATGAGCAGTTCTTC. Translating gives CASSSGGSSYNEQFF.